These T cell receptor beta chains were read from a single sample in a study of T cell changes during pregnancy in multiple sclerosis. Assay used: immunoSEQ multiplex PCR; TCRdb lists only in-frame clones, some missing. Of tens of thousands of clones listed, approximately 94% are singletons. The source was peripheral blood, collected in the third trimester of pregnancy. The receptors come from a female donor with multiple sclerosis, enrolled in a pregnancy study. The CDR3 runs from the conserved cysteine through the conserved F or W. Only some rows state a clone size, as once, few, many or a class for expanded clones.

J gene: TRBJ1-1; clone size: NA; V gene: TRBV6-6; CDR3 protein: CASSDGSLQYTEAFF
J gene: TRBJ2-7; clone size: NA; V gene: TRBV15; CDR3 protein: CATSRDPGAYEQYF
J gene: TRBJ1-1; clone size: NA; V gene: TRBV4-1; CDR3 protein: CASRLIGGGAVEAFF
J gene: TRBJ2-7; clone size: once; V gene: TRBV9; CDR3 protein: CASSPREGYEQYF
J gene: TRBJ1-5; clone size: NA; V gene: TRBV5-5; CDR3 protein: CASSLGSTYSNQPQHF
J gene: TRBJ1-2; clone size: NA; V gene: TRBV18; CDR3 protein: CASSPGQGWRSYGYTF
J gene: TRBJ2-5; clone size: NA; V gene: TRBV29-1; CDR3 protein: CSVQSGGLTETQYF
J gene: TRBJ1-1; clone size: NA; V gene: TRBV6-5; CDR3 protein: CASSYSGQGKTEAFF
J gene: TRBJ2-2; clone size: NA; V gene: TRBV19; CDR3 protein: CASSQLAGGHTGELFF
J gene: TRBJ1-6; clone size: NA; V gene: TRBV5-6; CDR3 protein: CASSSGTGVASPLHF
J gene: TRBJ1-2; clone size: NA; V gene: TRBV5-4; CDR3 protein: CASSLIAGGVSDTF
J gene: TRBJ2-5; clone size: once; V gene: TRBV5-1; CDR3 protein: CASSPGLAGGRETQYF